This T cell receptor (beta chain) stems from a study of blood T cell repertoires in COVID-19. Study-wide background: The samples span acute and convalescent COVID-19 from the United States, Italy and Spain. In each case, the material was cDNA or gDNA derived from T cells, B-cell-depleted T cells, or PBMCs.

Authors' methods: The assay estimated nucleated cells by amplifying reference gene primers. The method was immunoSEQ multiplex PCR; TCRdb's version includes in-frame clones alone and lacks a portion of them. Clone size and V and J calls were adopted from that table, with D and trimming inferred from the DNA. Seen here are fewer than 60,000 clones, roughly four fifths observed once, and the top ten hold approximately 8.2%. The V end was cut by 4 bases, the J end by 12 bases, with 13 bases between. Per germline, CDR1 ENHRY and CDR2 SYGVKD. The CDR3 sequence is 13 residues long. The sequence was obtained from a man between 60 and 75 years old with acute or convalescent COVID-19. The chain has TRBV10-3 and TRBJ1-6; TRBD1 might be the D (5 bases). Material: peripheral blood. The DNA for the CDR3 is TGTGCCATCAGTGGGGACTCCTCTCAACCCCTCCACTTT. Protein product: CAISGDSSQPLHF.